Described below is a single T cell receptor (beta chain) sequence and its context. Clones were read by immunoSEQ multiplex PCR, and TCRdb kept only the in-frame ones, dropping some. The sample has roughly 68,000 clones, roughly 88% seen once. The sample originates from a study of blood T cell repertoires in COVID-19. Study-wide background: T cells, B-cell-depleted T cells, or PBMCs provided the cDNA or gDNA that served as material.

Seattle researchers signed up patients amid active infection and tracked them longitudinally. The clonotype originates from a man aged 50 to 60 with COVID-19, enrolled during active disease. Material: peripheral blood.

The CDR3 DNA sequence: TGTGCCAGCAGCCAGGGGGCGTACGGCTATGGCTACACCTTC. It codes for CASSQGAYGYGYTF. The chain couples TRBV3-1 (or the pseudogene TRBV3-2) to TRBJ1-2; a weak D match, TRBD1 (6 bases). The CDR3 loop spans 14 amino acids. V was shortened by 3 bases and J by 4 bases, with 12 bases between the two germline ends. Germline loops: CDR1 LGHDT, CDR2 YNNKEL (reference sequence).